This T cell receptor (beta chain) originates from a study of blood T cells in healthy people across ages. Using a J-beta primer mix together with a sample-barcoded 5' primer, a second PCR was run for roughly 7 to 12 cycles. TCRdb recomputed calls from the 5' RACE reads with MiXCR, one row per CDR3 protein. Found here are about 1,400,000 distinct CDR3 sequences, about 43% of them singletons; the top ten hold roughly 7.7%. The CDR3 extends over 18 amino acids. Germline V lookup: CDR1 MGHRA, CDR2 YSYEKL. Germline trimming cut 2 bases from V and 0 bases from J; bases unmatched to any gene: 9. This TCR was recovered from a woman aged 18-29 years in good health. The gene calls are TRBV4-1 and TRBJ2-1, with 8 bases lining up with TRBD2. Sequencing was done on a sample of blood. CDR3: CASSQSLAGGGSYNEQFF. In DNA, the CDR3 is TGCGCCAGCAGCCAAAGCCTAGCGGGTGGGGGCTCCTACAATGAGCAGTTCTTC.